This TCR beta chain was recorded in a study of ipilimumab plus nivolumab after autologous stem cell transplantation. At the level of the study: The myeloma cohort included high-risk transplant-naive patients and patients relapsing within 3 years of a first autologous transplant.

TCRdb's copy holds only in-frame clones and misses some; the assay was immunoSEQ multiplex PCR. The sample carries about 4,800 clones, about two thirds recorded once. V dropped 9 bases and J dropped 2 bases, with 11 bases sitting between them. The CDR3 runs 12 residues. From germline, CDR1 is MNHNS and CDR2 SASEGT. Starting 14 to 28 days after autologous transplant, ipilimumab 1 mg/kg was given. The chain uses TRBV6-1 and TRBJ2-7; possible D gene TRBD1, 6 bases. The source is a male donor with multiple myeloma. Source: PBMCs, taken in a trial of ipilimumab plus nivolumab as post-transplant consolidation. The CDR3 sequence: CASAGDTYEQYF. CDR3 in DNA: TGTGCCAGTGCCGGGGACACCTACGAGCAGTACTTC.